The present T cell receptor (beta chain) was sequenced within a study of cytomegalovirus exposure and HLA in healthy donors. Study results and caveats: High specificity and sensitivity for cytomegalovirus status were reported for the classifier. In a later analysis, a missense DCLRE1C variant was linked to TCR beta V- and J-gene trimming. Later analysis identified about 18,000 TCR beta sequences associated with HLA alleles, using a false discovery rate threshold of 0.05.

Researchers ran the PCR with 60 Vbeta and 13 Jbeta primers. The repertoire was sequenced with immunoSEQ multiplex PCR; TCRdb's copy has only in-frame clones and lacks some. The repertoire holds about 180,000 clones, with 77% as singletons. V was shortened by 0 bases and J by 10 bases, with 9 bases between the two germline ends. Germline values: CDR1 KGHSY, CDR2 FQNENV. CDR3 length: 12 residues. This clone was counted between two and nine times. Its antigen is currently unknown. V gene TRBV16 combines with J gene TRBJ1-1; tentative D call: TRBD1 (6 bases). The sample comprised PBMCs. This receptor was obtained from a man younger than 30 in good health and CMV-seronegative. CDR3 sequence reads: CASSQSGASAFF. The CDR3 DNA sequence: TGTGCCAGCAGCCAATCGGGGGCATCAGCTTTCTTT.